This T cell receptor beta chain was captured in a study of cytomegalovirus exposure and HLA in healthy donors. Measured with immunoSEQ multiplex PCR; TCRdb has only the in-frame clones, and not every one. Among 140,000 or so clones listed, 80% to 90% were seen once. Sequenced: PBMCs. The clonotype originates from a young woman in good health and CMV-seropositive.

CDR3 coding DNA: TGTGCCAGCAGTTCCCAGGGGACCCTTTCCCAAGAGACCCAGTACTTC. Protein: CASSSQGTLSQETQYF. The rearrangement joins TRBV5-5 to TRBJ2-5, with a weak D call TRBD1 (6 bases). The CDR3 extends over 16 amino acids. The germline CDR1 and CDR2 sequences are SGHKS and YYEKEE (reference sequence). Trimming left V 5 bases short and J 1 base short, with 18 bases between.